These T cell receptor beta chains were read from a single sample in a study of regulatory T cells in long-lasting Graves disease. TCRdb re-derived calls from the multiplex PCR reads in MiXCR, one entry per CDR3 protein. Of approximately 400,000 distinct CDR3 sequences in the sample, over 12% were seen once. Separately, the same data were catalogued under a study of T cells in Graves' hyperthyroidism and ophthalmopathy.

Sequencing used peripheral blood mononuclear cells (PBMCs), obtained at new diagnosis, from a patient treated with antithyroid drugs. These receptor sequences come from a woman between 35 and 50 years old with Graves disease. Both conserved end residues are part of each CDR3. The order of the fields is D gene, clone size, J gene, V gene, CDR3 DNA, CDR3 protein. D genes are given only for firm matches. Some rows mark clone size as missing; the rest say once, few, many or name a class of expanded clone.

>TRBD1|.|TRBJ2-1|TRBV11-2
TGTGCCAGCAGCCTAGACTGGACAGGGCAGTTCTTC
CASSLDWTGQFF
>TRBD2|.|TRBJ2-1|TRBV7-8
TGTGCCGGCAGCTTAGCTAGCGGGAGCTCTCCAGGCAATGAGCAGTTCTTC
CAGSLASGSSPGNEQFF
>TRBD1|.|TRBJ2-5|TRBV12-3/TRBV12-4
TGTGCCAGCAGTTCCACCGCCGGGACAGGGAGGGAGACCCAGTACTTC
CASSSTAGTGRETQYF
>TRBD1|many|TRBJ2-7|TRBV3-1
TGTGCCAGCGGACAGGGACCATACGAGCAGTACTTC
CASGQGPYEQYF
>.|.|TRBJ2-7|TRBV29-1
TGCAGCGTTGTGGAGGAGACCTACGAGCAGTACTTC
CSVVEETYEQYF
>TRBD1|few|TRBJ2-1|TRBV19
TGTGCCAGCACTAAACAGGGGGCGGACTACAATGAGCAGTTCTTC
CASTKQGADYNEQFF
>.|few|TRBJ2-3|TRBV12-5
TGTGCTAGTGGCCCTACTACAGGGTCAGATACGCAGTATTTT
CASGPTTGSDTQYF
>.|many|TRBJ2-7|TRBV6-1
TGTGCCAGCAGTGAAGGGGGCGCGGCGTACGAGCAGTACTTC
CASSEGGAAYEQYF
>.|.|TRBJ2-7|TRBV30
TGTGTCTGGAGTGTCAGAGGATACGAGCAGTACTTC
CVWSVRGYEQYF
>TRBD2|many|TRBJ2-7|TRBV12-3/TRBV12-4
TGTGCCAGCAGTTTAAGGGGGCCCGGGACTAGCGAAGGCGAGCAGTACTTC
CASSLRGPGTSEGEQYF
>TRBD2|.|TRBJ2-3|TRBV7-9
TGTGCCAGCAGCCAAGGTAGCGGGAGCGCAGATACGCAGTATTTT
CASSQGSGSADTQYF
>.|few|TRBJ2-7|TRBV20-1
TGCAGTGCTAGAGACAGGTATCTGACCTACGAGCAGTACTTC
CSARDRYLTYEQYF
>.|many|TRBJ2-3|TRBV12-3/TRBV12-4
TGTGCCAGCAGCTTATGGGGCCGGGCAGATACGCAGTATTTT
CASSLWGRADTQYF
>.|once|TRBJ2-2|TRBV6-9
TGTGCCAGGAGTTACTTAGAGCAGTTCAACGGGGAGCTGTTTTTT
CARSYLEQFNGELFF
>.|many|TRBJ1-4|TRBV6-1
TGTGCCAGCAGTCAGGACAGCGGAAATGAAAAACTGTTTTTT
CASSQDSGNEKLFF
>.|many|TRBJ2-5|TRBV28
TGTGCCAGCAGGGTCAGTCCTGGGGCTGAGACCCAGTACTTC
CASRVSPGAETQYF
>TRBD2|few|TRBJ2-7|TRBV20-1
TGCAGTGCTTCACCCAACAGCGGGACTAGATCCGAGCAGTACTTC
CSASPNSGTRSEQYF
>.|many|TRBJ2-7|TRBV6-5
TGTGCCAGCAGTTACTCTACCCCTCTAGGGACCTACGAGCAGTACTTC
CASSYSTPLGTYEQYF
>.|many|TRBJ2-1|TRBV10-3
TGTGCCATCAGTGAGGGACCGTTGGATGAGCAGTTCTTC
CAISEGPLDEQFF
>.|many|TRBJ1-3|TRBV19
TGTGCCAGTAGTTTTCGGGGGGCTAATGGAAACACCATATATTTT
CASSFRGANGNTIYF
>.|.|TRBJ2-5|TRBV20-1
TGCAGTGCTATACAAGAGACCCAGTACTTC
CSAIQETQYF
>TRBD2|.|TRBJ2-7|TRBV27
TGTGCCAGCAGTTTTTCCGGGGGGTACCCCTACGAGCAGTACTTC
CASSFSGGYPYEQYF
>.|.|TRBJ1-4|TRBV27
TGTGCCAGCGGAGTCCAGCCGAATGAAAAACTGTTTTTT
CASGVQPNEKLFF
>.|few|TRBJ2-1|TRBV15
TGTGCCACCAGCAGAGATACAGGCTACAATGAGCAGTTCTTC
CATSRDTGYNEQFF
>TRBD2|.|TRBJ2-5|TRBV6-2/TRBV6-3
TGTGCCAGCAGTAGACCTGGACTAGCTTCAGAGACCCAGTACTTC
CASSRPGLASETQYF
>.|.|TRBJ2-2|TRBV10-1
TGCGCCAGCAGTGAATTGAACACCGGGGAGCTGTTTTTT
CASSELNTGELFF